This TCR beta chain was documented in a study of Tregs in tolerant kidney transplant recipients. The CDR3 loop spans 17 amino acids. Deletions cut 0 bases from V and 3 bases from J, with 16 bases between. This clone was detected once. Its antigen remains unknown. Sequencing was performed with immunoSEQ multiplex PCR; in TCRdb, only in-frame clones are kept and a portion is missing. The sample shows about 15,000 clones, more than 50% of them seen only once. After 5 to 7 days with irradiated graft donor PBMCs, CFSE-labeled recipient PBMCs were FACS-sorted. This sequence was found in a human patient who received a combined kidney and bone marrow transplant. J is TRBJ1-5 and V is TRBV5-3, with a tentative D call TRBD1 (5 bases). TRBV5-3 is reported as an ORF; its role is uncertain. The sample consisted of CD4+ T cells from blood cultured with allogeneic cells, taken before the transplant. CDR3 DNA: TGTGCCAGAAGCTTGGGGCATGGTATCAGGGACAATCAGCCCCAGCATTTT. This translates into CARSLGHGIRDNQPQHF.